This entry lists 7 T cell receptor beta chains sequenced from one sample in a study of cytomegalovirus exposure and HLA in healthy donors. The PCR contained 60 Vbeta and 13 Jbeta primers. Clones were sequenced by immunoSEQ multiplex PCR, and TCRdb holds only the in-frame ones, with some missing. The sample includes some 150,000 clones, roughly 80% of them seen just once. Material: PBMCs. These receptors all stem from a woman between 40 and 55 years old in good health and CMV-seronegative.

The genes are TRBV5-4 and TRBJ1-2; D unresolved. V was shortened by 3 bases and J by 8 bases, with 14 bases between the two germline ends. The CDR3 contains 13 residues. Looked up from germline, CDR1 is SGHNT and CDR2 is YYREEE (reference sequence). CDR3: CASSYEYLSGYTF. In DNA form, the CDR3 reads TGTGCCAGCAGCTACGAATACTTATCGGGCTACACCTTC.

The J gene is TRBJ1-2, the V gene TRBV5-6; tentative D call: TRBD1 (6 bases). CDR3 size: 13 residues. Trimming took 5 bases from V and 4 from J, leaving 12 bases between them. Germline CDR1 and CDR2: SGHDT and YYEEEE. The CDR3, as DNA: TGTGCCAGCAGGGAGCAGGGGCTCTATGGCTACACCTTC. Translating gives CASREQGLYGYTF.

V is TRBV5-1 and J is TRBJ2-1, with 9 bases that match TRBD2. The CDR3 sequence is 15 residues long. V lost 0 bases to trimming and J lost 5 bases; unmatched junction nucleotides: 3. Germline loops: CDR1 SGHRS, CDR2 YFSETQ. In nucleotides, the CDR3 is TGCGCCAGCAGCTTGGTAGCGGGAGTCGACAATGAGCAGTTCTTC. Its protein product is CASSLVAGVDNEQFF. Complete variable domain (other parts from reference TRBV5-1 and TRBJ2-1): KAGVTQTPRYLIKTRGQQVTLSCSPISGHRSVSWYQQTPGQGLQFLFEYFSETQRNKGNFPGRFSGRQFSNSRSEMNVSTLELGDSALYLCASSLVAGVDNEQFFGPGTRLTVL.

The chain couples TRBV6-1 to TRBJ2-7; 7 positions agree with TRBD2. J lost 4 bases, V lost 5 bases, and 8 bases had no gene match. Looked up from germline, CDR1 is MNHNS and CDR2 is SASEGT. This CDR3 spans 14 amino acids. CDR3 coding DNA: TGTGCCAGCAGTCAACGGGGAGGGAGGTACGAGCAGTACTTC. Translated: CASSQRGGRYEQYF.

The V call is TRBV6-6, the J call TRBJ2-3; D ambiguous. The CDR3 has 11 amino acids. Germline V gene sequence: CDR1 MNHNY, CDR2 SVGAGI (reference sequence). The V and J ends lost 5 bases and 2 bases respectively, with 2 bases between them. The CDR3 DNA sequence: TGTGCCAGCAGTCACACAGATACGCAGTATTTT. This codes for CASSHTDTQYF.

The chain joins TRBV4-1 to TRBJ1-1; tentative D call: TRBD1 (5 bases). V lost 4 bases and J lost 2, with 17 bases in between. The germline CDR1 and CDR2 sequences are MGHRA and YSYEKL. The length of the CDR3 is 16 residues. The CDR3 bases are TGCGCCAGCAGCCGAACGGGACTCGGGTACAACACTGAAGCTTTCTTT. The encoded protein is CASSRTGLGYNTEAFF.

This clone was observed once. The V call is TRBV19, the J call TRBJ2-7, with D perhaps TRBD2 (5 bases). CDR1 and CDR2 (germline): LNHDA, SQIVND (reference sequence). Trimming removed 9 bases at V and 0 bases at J, with 15 bases between. The CDR3 runs to 14 residues. CDR3 DNA: TGTGCCAGCCGTTCCGCGGGTTACTCCTACGAGCAGTACTTC. Its protein product is CASRSAGYSYEQYF.